Listed below are T cell receptor beta chains from one sample, sequenced in a study of early T cells in non-severe SARS-CoV-2 infection. A single record per CDR3 protein comes from TCRdb applying MiXCR to the 5' RACE reads. Here the sample spans about 67,000 distinct CDR3 sequences, around 10% being singletons. Sequenced: whole blood. These receptors were collected from an adult who was a healthcare worker with PCR-confirmed SARS-CoV-2 infection or an uninfected control (not recorded which). The CDR3 runs from the conserved cysteine through the conserved F or W. A D gene is named only where the DNA matches it firmly. Clone size appears in some rows only: once, few, many, or a class for an expanded clone.

>13|TRBJ1-3|TRBV5-1|.|many
TGCGCCAGCATGGAGGGCTCTGAAAACACCATATATTTT
CASMEGSENTIYF
>13|TRBJ2-7|TRBV7-6|TRBD2|few
TGTGCCAGCAGCTCTCCGGGACTAGTGGAGCAGTACTTC
CASSSPGLVEQYF
>14|TRBJ2-1|TRBV28|TRBD2|.
TGTGCCAGCGGAGGACTAGCGGTTTACAATGAGCAGTTCTTC
CASGGLAVYNEQFF
>14|TRBJ2-7|TRBV7-3|TRBD1|many
TGTGCCAGCAGCTTAACCGGGACAGGGCGAGAGCAGTACTTC
CASSLTGTGREQYF
>15|TRBJ1-5|TRBV5-6|.|.
TGTGCCAGCAGTGTCGGCGGCTTCGGGGGTCGGCCCCAGCATTTT
CASSVGGFGGRPQHF
>15|TRBJ1-2|TRBV3-1|.|once
TGTGCCAGCAGCTTTAAAACGAAGGATATCGATGGCTACACCTTC
CASSFKTKDIDGYTF
>16|TRBJ1-5|TRBV19|.|many
TGTGCCAGTAGTCCCCAACGTCTGGGAAACAATCAGCCCCAGCATTTT
CASSPQRLGNNQPQHF
>13|TRBJ2-7|TRBV6-5|.|many
TGTGCCAGCAGTTACTCCCCCGGGCCCGAGCAGTACTTC
CASSYSPGPEQYF
>15|TRBJ1-2|TRBV25-1|.|.
TGTGCCAGCAGTGATAGCAGGAGGATCAACTATGGCTACACCTTC
CASSDSRRINYGYTF
>17|TRBJ1-1|TRBV7-9|.|many
TGTGCCAGCAGCTTAGTCGGCAGGGAAGGGATGAACACTGAAGCTTTCTTT
CASSLVGREGMNTEAFF
>16|TRBJ2-5|TRBV30|TRBD2|many
TGTGCCTGGACTCTACAGCGGGGGGGCCGGCAAGAGACCCAGTACTTC
CAWTLQRGGRQETQYF
>15|TRBJ1-2|TRBV6-6|TRBD1|many
TGTGCCAGCAGTTATCGACAGGGGGCCGATTATGGCTACACCTTC
CASSYRQGADYGYTF
>15|TRBJ2-7|TRBV24-1|.|few
TGTGCCACCAGTGATTGGACATCACACTCCTACGAGCAGTACTTC
CATSDWTSHSYEQYF
>12|TRBJ2-3|TRBV29-1|.|few
TGCAGCGTTCGCCTAGGGTCAGATACGCAGTATTTT
CSVRLGSDTQYF